The clone carrying this TCR beta chain has just a few counts. The antigen remains unidentified. Disease duration under 2 months; hyperthyroidism patients were aged 18 to 65. Uncontrolled infection, other autoimmune disease, pregnancy or lactation barred patients from enrollment. The source of the PBMCs was roughly 10 ml of fresh peripheral blood. The trim removed 4 bases at V and 4 bases at J, leaving 4 bases unmatched. This CDR3 contains 14 residues. Germline loops: CDR1 SGHNT, CDR2 YYREEE (reference sequence). The data are from a study of T cells in Graves' hyperthyroidism and ophthalmopathy. General study findings and limits: Most thyroid-expanded clonotypes above 0.001 were also found in blood.

RNA transcripts yielded amplified TCR beta CDR3 regions. HTBI primers were employed in a first-round RT-PCR of the TCR CDR3. Each CDR3 protein is one row after TCRdb ran MiXCR on the multiplex PCR reads. The sample has 600,000 to 900,000 distinct CDR3 sequences, 15% to 20% seen once. This chain links TRBV5-4 with TRBJ2-3; 9 nucleotides align to TRBD2. The receptor's source is a man between 18 and 35 years old with Graves' hyperthyroidism. Sequencing was carried out using blood. The DNA of the CDR3 is TGTGCCAGCAGCCTTGAGCGGGAGGCAGATACGCAGTATTTT. This gives the protein CASSLEREADTQYF.